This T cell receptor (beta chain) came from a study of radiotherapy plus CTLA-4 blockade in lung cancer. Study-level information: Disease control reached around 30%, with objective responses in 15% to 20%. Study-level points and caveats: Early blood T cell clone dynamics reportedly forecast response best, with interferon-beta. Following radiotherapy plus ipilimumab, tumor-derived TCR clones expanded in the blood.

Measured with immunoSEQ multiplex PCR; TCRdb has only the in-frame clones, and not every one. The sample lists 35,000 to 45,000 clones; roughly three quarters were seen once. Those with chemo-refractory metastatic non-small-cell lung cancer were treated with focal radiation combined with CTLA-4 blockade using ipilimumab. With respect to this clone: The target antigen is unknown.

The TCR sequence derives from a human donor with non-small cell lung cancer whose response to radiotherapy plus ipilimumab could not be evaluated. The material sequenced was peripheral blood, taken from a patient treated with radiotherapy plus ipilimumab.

The CDR3 nucleotides are TGTGCCAGTCGAGCGGGAGGAGGCCCCCAAGAGACCCAGTACTTC. This gives the protein CASRAGGGPQETQYF. V usage is TRBV2 and J usage is TRBJ2-5; 9 bases are a match to TRBD2. Unmatched junction bases numbered 9, after V lost 9 bases and J lost 1 base. The CDR3 extends over 15 amino acids. Germline CDR1 is SNHLY and CDR2 is FYNNEI.